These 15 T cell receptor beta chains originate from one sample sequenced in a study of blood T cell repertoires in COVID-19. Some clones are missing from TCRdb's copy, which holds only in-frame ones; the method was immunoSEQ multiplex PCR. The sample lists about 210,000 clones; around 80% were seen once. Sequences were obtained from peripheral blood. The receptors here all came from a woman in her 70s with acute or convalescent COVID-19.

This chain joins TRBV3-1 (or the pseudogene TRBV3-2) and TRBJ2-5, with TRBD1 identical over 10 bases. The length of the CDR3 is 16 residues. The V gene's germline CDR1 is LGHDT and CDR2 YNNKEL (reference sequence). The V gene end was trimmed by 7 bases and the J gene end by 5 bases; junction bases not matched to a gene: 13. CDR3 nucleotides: TGTGCCAGCACCTTGGGTGGGGACAGGGGCATCGAGACCCAGTACTTC. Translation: CASTLGGDRGIETQYF.

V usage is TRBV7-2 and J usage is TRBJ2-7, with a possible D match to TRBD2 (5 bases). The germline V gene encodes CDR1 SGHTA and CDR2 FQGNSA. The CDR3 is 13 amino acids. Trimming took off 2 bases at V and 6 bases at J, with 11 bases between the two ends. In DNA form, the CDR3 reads TGTGCCAGCAGCTTATTTAATGGGAGCGAGCAGTACTTC. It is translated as CASSLFNGSEQYF.

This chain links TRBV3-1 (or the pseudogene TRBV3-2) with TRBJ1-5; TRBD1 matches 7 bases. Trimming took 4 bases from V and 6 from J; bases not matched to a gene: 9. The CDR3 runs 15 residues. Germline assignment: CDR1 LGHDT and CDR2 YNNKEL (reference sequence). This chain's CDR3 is CASSPATGLGQPQHF. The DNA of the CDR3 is TGTGCCAGCAGCCCAGCGACAGGGTTGGGTCAGCCCCAGCATTTT.

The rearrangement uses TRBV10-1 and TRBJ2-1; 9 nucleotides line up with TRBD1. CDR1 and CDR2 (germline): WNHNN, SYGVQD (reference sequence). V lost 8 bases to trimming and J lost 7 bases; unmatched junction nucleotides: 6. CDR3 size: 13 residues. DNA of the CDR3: TGCGCCAGCGGGACAGGGAGTGGGAATGAGCAGTTCTTC. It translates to CASGTGSGNEQFF.

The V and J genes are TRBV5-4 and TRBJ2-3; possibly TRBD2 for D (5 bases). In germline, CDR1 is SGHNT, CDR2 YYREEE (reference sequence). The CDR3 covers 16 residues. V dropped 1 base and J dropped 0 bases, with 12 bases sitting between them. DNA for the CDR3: TGTGCCAGCAGCTTGCCTAGCCCCAGAAGCACAGATACGCAGTATTTT. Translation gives CASSLPSPRSTDTQYF.

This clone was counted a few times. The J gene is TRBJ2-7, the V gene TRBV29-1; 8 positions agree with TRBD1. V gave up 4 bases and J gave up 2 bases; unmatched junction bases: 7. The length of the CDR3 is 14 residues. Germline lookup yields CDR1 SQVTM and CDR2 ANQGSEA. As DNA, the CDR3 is TGCAGCGTTGCGATAAGGACAGGGCCCTACGAGCAGTACTTC. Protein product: CSVAIRTGPYEQYF.

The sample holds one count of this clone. The CDR3 is CASSYSESGGADTQYF. The DNA of the CDR3 is TGTGCCAGCAGTTACTCTGAAAGCGGGGGAGCAGATACGCAGTATTTT. The rearrangement uses TRBV6-5 and TRBJ2-3, with 8 bases lining up with TRBD2. The CDR3 covers 16 residues. The ends lost 0 bases at V and 4 bases at J; junction bases unmatched: 6. CDR1 is MNHEY, CDR2 SVGAGI, per germline.

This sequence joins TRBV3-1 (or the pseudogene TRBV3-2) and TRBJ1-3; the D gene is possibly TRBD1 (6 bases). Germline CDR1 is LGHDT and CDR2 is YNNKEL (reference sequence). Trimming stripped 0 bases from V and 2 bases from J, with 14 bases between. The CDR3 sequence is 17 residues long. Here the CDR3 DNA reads TGTGCCAGCAGCCAAGATCTACCGGGGGGCGCTGGAAACACCATATATTTT. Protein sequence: CASSQDLPGGAGNTIYF.

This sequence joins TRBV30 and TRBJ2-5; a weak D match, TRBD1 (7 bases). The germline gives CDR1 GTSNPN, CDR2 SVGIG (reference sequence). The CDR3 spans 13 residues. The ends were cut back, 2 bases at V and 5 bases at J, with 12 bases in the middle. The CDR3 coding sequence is TGTGCCTGGAGTTCTCAGGGGGGTGAGACCCAGTACTTC. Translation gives CAWSSQGGETQYF.

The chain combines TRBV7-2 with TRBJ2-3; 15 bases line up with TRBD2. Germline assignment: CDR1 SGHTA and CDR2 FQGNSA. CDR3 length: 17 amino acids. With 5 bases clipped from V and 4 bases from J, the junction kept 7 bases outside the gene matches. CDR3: CASSRGLAGGPADTQYF. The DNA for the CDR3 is TGTGCCAGCAGCAGAGGACTAGCGGGGGGGCCGGCAGATACGCAGTATTTT.

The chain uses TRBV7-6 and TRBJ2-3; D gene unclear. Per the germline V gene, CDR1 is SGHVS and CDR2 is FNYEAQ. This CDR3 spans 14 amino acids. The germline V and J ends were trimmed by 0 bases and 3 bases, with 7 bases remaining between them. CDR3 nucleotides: TGTGCCAGCAGCTTAGCATTTAAAACAGATACGCAGTATTTT. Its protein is CASSLAFKTDTQYF.

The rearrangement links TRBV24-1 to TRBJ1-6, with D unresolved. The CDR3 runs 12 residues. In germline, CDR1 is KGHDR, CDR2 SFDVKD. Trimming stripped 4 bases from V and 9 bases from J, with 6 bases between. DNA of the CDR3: TGTGCCACCAGTGAAGGAGTTTCACCCCTCCACTTT. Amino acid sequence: CATSEGVSPLHF.

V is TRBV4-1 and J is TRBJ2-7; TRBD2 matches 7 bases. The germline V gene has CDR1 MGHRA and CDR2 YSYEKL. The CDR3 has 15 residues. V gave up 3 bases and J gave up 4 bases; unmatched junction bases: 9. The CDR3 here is CASSQVPQRGYEQYV. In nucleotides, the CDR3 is TGCGCCAGCAGCCAGGTCCCCCAGCGGGGATACGAGCAGTACGTC.

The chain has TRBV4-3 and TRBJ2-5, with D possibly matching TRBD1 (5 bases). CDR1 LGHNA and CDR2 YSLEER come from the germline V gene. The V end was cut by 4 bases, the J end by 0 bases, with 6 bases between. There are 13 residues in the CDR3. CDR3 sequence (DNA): TGCGCCAGCAGCCTGACAGACCAAGAGACCCAGTACTTC. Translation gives CASSLTDQETQYF.

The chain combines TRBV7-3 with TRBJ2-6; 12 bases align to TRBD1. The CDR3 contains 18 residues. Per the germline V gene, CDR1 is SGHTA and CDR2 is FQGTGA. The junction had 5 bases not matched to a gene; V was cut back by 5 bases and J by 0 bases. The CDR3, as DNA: TGTGCCAGCAGCACAGGGACAGGGGGCTACTCTGGGGCCAACGTCCTGACTTTC. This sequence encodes CASSTGTGGYSGANVLTF.